This T cell receptor beta chain was profiled in a study of blood T cell repertoires in COVID-19. For the study at large: There were acute and convalescent COVID-19 samples, and they came from the United States, Italy and Spain. PBMCs, B-cell-depleted T cells, or T cells were the source of the cDNA or gDNA that made up the material.

As originally analysed: Estimates of nucleated cell counts were drawn from the amplification of reference gene primers. Method: immunoSEQ multiplex PCR; TCRdb's copy keeps in-frame clones and lacks some. The DNA was the basis for D and trimming; V, J and clone size are from that table. Of roughly 190,000 clones listed, 80% to 95% were seen once; the top ten hold 0.5% to 0.55%. Looked up from germline, CDR1 is SGHRS and CDR2 is YFSETQ. The CDR3 sequence is 13 residues long. V dropped 0 bases and J dropped 8 bases, with 9 bases sitting between them. The sample consisted of peripheral blood. The rearrangement links TRBV5-1 to TRBJ2-1; D ambiguous. This receptor was obtained from a man aged 50 to 60 with acute or convalescent COVID-19. Written as DNA, the CDR3 is TGCGCCAGCAGCTTGGGGATTGGAGATGAGCAGTTCTTC. Its protein is CASSLGIGDEQFF.